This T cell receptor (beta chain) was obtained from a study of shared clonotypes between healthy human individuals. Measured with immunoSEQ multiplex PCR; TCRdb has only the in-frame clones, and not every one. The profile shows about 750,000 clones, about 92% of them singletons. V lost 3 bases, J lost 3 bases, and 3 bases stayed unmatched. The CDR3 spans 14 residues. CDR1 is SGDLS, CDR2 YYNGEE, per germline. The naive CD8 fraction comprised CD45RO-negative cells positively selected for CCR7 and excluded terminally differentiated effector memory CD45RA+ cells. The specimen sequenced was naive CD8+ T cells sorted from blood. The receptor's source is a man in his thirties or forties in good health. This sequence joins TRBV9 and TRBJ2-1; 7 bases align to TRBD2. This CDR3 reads CASSGRESYNEQFF. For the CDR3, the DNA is TGTGCCAGCAGCGGGCGGGAGAGCTACAATGAGCAGTTCTTC.